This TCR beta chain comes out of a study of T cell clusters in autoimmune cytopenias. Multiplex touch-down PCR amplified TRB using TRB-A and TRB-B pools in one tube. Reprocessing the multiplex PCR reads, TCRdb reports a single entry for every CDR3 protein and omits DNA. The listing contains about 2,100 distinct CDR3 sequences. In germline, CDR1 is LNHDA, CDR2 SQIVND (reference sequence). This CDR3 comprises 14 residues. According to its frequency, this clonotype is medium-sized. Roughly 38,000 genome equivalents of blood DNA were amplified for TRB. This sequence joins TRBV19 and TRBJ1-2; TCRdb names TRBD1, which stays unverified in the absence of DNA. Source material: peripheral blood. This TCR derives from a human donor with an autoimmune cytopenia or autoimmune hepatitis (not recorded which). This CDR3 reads CASSGEGGYYGYTF.